The 22 T cell receptor beta chains reported below all come from one sample, sequenced in a study of cytomegalovirus exposure and HLA in healthy donors listed by TCRdb under 2017. The library relied on the immunoSEQ multiplex PCR assay. The multiplex PCR relied on a mix of 60 forward primers for TCR Vbeta segments and 13 reverse primers for TCR Jbeta segments. TCRdb holds this immuneACCESS table with in-frame rearrangements only. Some clones are missing; in checked studies, unresolved V genes explain under half, and the rest has no known cause. This sample is represented by about 160,000 clones; around 76% of them were singletons. About 1.6% of the sample goes to the ten largest clones. The sample taken for sequencing was PBMCs. Receptors were obtained from a girl aged 10 to 17 in good health and CMV-seropositive.

This sequence joins TRBV10-1 and TRBJ1-6, with 8 bases identical to TRBD1. The CDR3 covers 13 residues. Germline V gene data show CDR1 as WNHNN and CDR2 as SYGVQD (reference sequence). V lost 8 bases, J lost 7 bases, and 4 bases stayed unmatched. CDR3 coding DNA: TGCGCCAGCGGGGGACAGGCAAATTCACCCCTCCACTTT. Protein product: CASGGQANSPLHF.

V is TRBV4-1 and J is TRBJ2-3, with 8 bases aligning to TRBD2. Germline trimming cut 0 bases from V and 2 bases from J; bases unmatched to any gene: 13. This CDR3 is 19 amino acids long. The germline CDR1 and CDR2 sequences are MGHRA and YSYEKL. CDR3 sequence: CASSQEPAGTRVYTDTQYF. CDR3 bases: TGCGCCAGCAGCCAAGAACCGGCCGGGACTAGGGTTTACACAGATACGCAGTATTTT.

The chain couples TRBV6-5 to TRBJ2-2, with 8 bases lining up with TRBD1. With V trimmed by 3 bases and J by 3 bases, 6 bases remained unmatched. This CDR3 has 16 residues. Germline V gives CDR1 MNHEY, CDR2 SVGAGI. The CDR3 sequence: CASSYWPDRDTGELFF. The CDR3 DNA follows: TGTGCCAGCAGTTATTGGCCGGACAGGGACACCGGGGAGCTGTTTTTT.

The chain uses TRBV7-4 and TRBJ2-3, with 8 nucleotides matching TRBD2. Per the germline V gene, CDR1 is SGHVT and CDR2 is SQSDAQ. The CDR3 is 18 residues long. The J segment lost 2 bases and the V segment lost 6 bases, leaving 16 bases of the junction unmatched. The CDR3 nucleotides are TGTGCCAGCAGTTATCACCACATACTAGCGGATTACACAGATACGCAGTATTTT. Its translation is CASSYHHILADYTDTQYF.

The rearrangement links TRBV27 to TRBJ2-6; 9 nucleotides align to TRBD1. Germline CDR1 MNHEY, CDR2 SMNVEV (reference sequence). V dropped 6 bases and J dropped 3; count of bases not matched to a gene: 12. The CDR3 runs 18 residues. The CDR3 DNA sequence: TGTGCCAGCAGATCCCGGACAGGGGAAATGTTTGGGGCCAACGTCCTGACTTTC. The encoded protein is CASRSRTGEMFGANVLTF.

V is TRBV9 and J is TRBJ2-1, with 7 bases fitting TRBD2. J lost 6 bases, V lost 3 bases, and 6 bases had no gene match. Germline CDR1 is SGDLS and CDR2 is YYNGEE. This CDR3 has 14 amino acids. For the CDR3, the DNA is TGTGCCAGCAGCGCCCCGAGCGGGATCAATGAGCAGTTCTTC. Its translation: CASSAPSGINEQFF.

The chain recombines TRBV4-3 with TRBJ2-7; 11 positions agree with TRBD1. The germline V gene encodes CDR1 LGHNA and CDR2 YSLEER. This CDR3 spans 15 amino acids. Losses at the gene ends were 3 bases for V and 3 bases for J; bases not matched to a gene: 4. CDR3 bases: TGCGCCAGCAGCCAGGGACAGGGGGGGATCTACGAGCAGTACTTC. Amino acid sequence: CASSQGQGGIYEQYF.

This chain links TRBV28 with TRBJ1-5, with 9 nucleotides matching TRBD1. The length of the CDR3 is 16 residues. Germline CDR1 and CDR2: MDHEN and SYDVKM. V shed 6 bases and J 3 bases; nucleotides not matched to a gene: 9. The CDR3: CASSHLQGALNQPQHF. CDR3 coding DNA: TGTGCCAGCAGCCACCTACAGGGGGCGCTCAATCAGCCCCAGCATTTT. The full variable domain, completed using reference TRBV28 and TRBJ1-5, is DVKVTQSSRYLVKRTGEKVFLECVQDMDHENMFWYRQDPGLGLRLIYFSYDVKMKEKGDIPEGYSVSREKKERFSLILESASTNQTSMYLCASSHLQGALNQPQHFGDGTRLSIL.

The chain is built from TRBV7-9 and TRBJ2-6; 14 positions agree with TRBD2. J lost 2 bases, V lost 5 bases, and 5 bases had no gene match. The germline V gene encodes CDR1 SEHNR and CDR2 FQNEAQ (reference sequence). The CDR3 covers 18 residues. This chain's CDR3 is CASSPGLAGVAGANVLTF. The CDR3 DNA follows: TGTGCCAGCAGCCCGGGACTAGCGGGAGTGGCTGGGGCCAACGTCCTGACTTTC. The whole variable domain, filled in from reference TRBV7-9 and TRBJ2-6, reads DTGVSQNPRHKITKRGQNVTFRCDPISEHNRLYWYRQTLGQGPEFLTYFQNEAQLEKSRLLSDRFSAERPKGSFSTLEIQRTEQGDSAMYLCASSPGLAGVAGANVLTFGAGSRLTVL.

The gene calls are TRBV2 and TRBJ2-7, with 12 bases that match TRBD2. After removal of 6 bases from V and 3 bases from J, the junction contained 3 bases not matched to a gene. The length of the CDR3 is 14 residues. CDR1 SNHLY and CDR2 FYNNEI come from the germline V gene. CDR3 in DNA: TGTGCCAGCAGCCGGACTAGCGGGAACTACGAGCAGTACTTC. As protein: CASSRTSGNYEQYF.

The chain is built from TRBV4-2 and TRBJ1-1, with D perhaps matching TRBD1 (6 bases). CDR1 is LGHNA and CDR2 is YNFKEQ in the germline V gene. CDR3 length: 13 residues. V was clipped by 2 bases and J by 4 bases, with 8 bases between them. The DNA of the CDR3 is TGTGCCAGCAGCCAAATAGGGGGCACTGAAGCTTTCTTT. Its protein is CASSQIGGTEAFF.

The V and J genes are TRBV14 and TRBJ2-7; 9 bases fit TRBD1. The CDR3 consists of 15 residues. The V gene's germline CDR1 is SGHDN and CDR2 FVKESK. V lost 0 bases, J lost 3 bases, and 3 bases stayed unmatched. Written as DNA, the CDR3 is TGTGCCAGCAGCCAAGACCGGGGACAGGGCTACGAGCAGTACTTC. Its translation: CASSQDRGQGYEQYF.

The chain employs TRBV7-8 and TRBJ2-7; the D is unclear. V lost 7 bases, J lost 2 bases, and 12 bases lay in between. The germline gives CDR1 SGHVS, CDR2 FQNEAQ. The CDR3 is made up of 13 amino acids. CDR3 sequence reads: CASNPEQAYEQYF. For the CDR3, the DNA is TGTGCCAGCAACCCCGAGCAGGCCTACGAGCAGTACTTC.

The gene calls are TRBV27 and TRBJ2-7; TRBD1 is a possible D gene (5 bases). CDR3 length equals 13 residues. Looked up from germline, CDR1 is MNHEY and CDR2 is SMNVEV (reference sequence). Trimming cost V 3 bases and J 3 bases, with 9 bases left between them. CDR3 in amino acids: CASSFRGLYEQYF. The CDR3 DNA reads as TGTGCCAGCAGTTTTAGGGGTCTCTACGAGCAGTACTTC.

The chain recombines TRBV7-9 with TRBJ2-2; TRBD2 might be the D (5 bases). The CDR3 length is 14 residues. In germline, CDR1 is SEHNR, CDR2 FQNEAQ (reference sequence). V lost 3 bases, J lost 0 bases, and 5 bases lay in between. Here the CDR3 DNA reads TGTGCCAGCAGCTTCGGGGCGAACACCGGGGAGCTGTTTTTT. It encodes CASSFGANTGELFF.

The chain joins TRBV28 to TRBJ2-7; maybe TRBD1 (6 bases). Germline V gives CDR1 MDHEN, CDR2 SYDVKM. This CDR3 spans 15 amino acids. V was pared by 3 bases and J by 1 base, with 13 bases between. The CDR3 DNA sequence: TGTGCCAGCAGTTTTGGTGACAGGTTATCCTACGAGCAGTACTTC. Its protein product is CASSFGDRLSYEQYF.

This clone was recorded once. The CDR3 here is CASSQDRGENQPQHF. CDR3 coding DNA: TGCGCCAGCAGCCAAGACAGGGGGGAGAATCAGCCCCAGCATTTT. The V gene is TRBV23-1, the J gene TRBJ1-5; the match to TRBD1 covers 9 bases. TRBV23-1 is reported as an ORF; its role is uncertain. This CDR3 is 15 amino acids long. V trimming: 6 bases; J trimming: 4 bases; junction bases outside the gene matches: 7.

The chain carries TRBV28 and TRBJ1-5; D gene unclear. Germline values: CDR1 MDHEN, CDR2 SYDVKM. This CDR3 is 12 amino acids long. V lost 5 bases to trimming and J lost 7 bases, with 9 bases between them. The CDR3 DNA sequence: TGTGCCAGCAGTGAGTCGGGGCAGCCCCAGCATTTT. This encodes CASSESGQPQHF.

The chain couples TRBV28 to TRBJ1-4, with 9 bases identical to TRBD1. The CDR3 contains 15 residues. Trimming removed 5 bases from V and 8 bases from J; junction bases left unmatched: 9. Looked up from germline, CDR1 is MDHEN and CDR2 is SYDVKM. This CDR3 reads CASSPGQGKEEKLFF. The CDR3, as DNA: TGTGCCAGCAGTCCAGGACAGGGGAAGGAGGAAAAACTGTTTTTT.

The CDR3 loop reads CASSLGWYGQDTEAFF. DNA for the CDR3: TGTGCCAGCAGCTTAGGGTGGTATGGGCAGGACACTGAAGCTTTCTTT. The V gene is TRBV7-8, the J gene TRBJ1-1; D is undetermined. Germline CDR1 reads SGHVS; CDR2 reads FQNEAQ. The V and J ends lost 1 base and 3 bases respectively, with 15 bases between them. The CDR3 has 16 residues.

In its sample, this clone was seen once. CDR3 sequence reads: CASSLWLQLEDTRTDTQYF. CDR3 DNA: TGTGCCAGCAGTTTATGGTTACAACTCGAGGACACACGCACAGATACGCAGTATTTT. The gene calls are TRBV28 and TRBJ2-3, with D tentatively TRBD1 (5 bases). The germline V gene has CDR1 MDHEN and CDR2 SYDVKM. The V end lost 0 bases, the J end lost 1 base, and 20 bases lay between the germline ends. CDR3 length: 19 residues. Combining the CDR3 with reference TRBV28 and TRBJ2-3 gives the whole variable domain DVKVTQSSRYLVKRTGEKVFLECVQDMDHENMFWYRQDPGLGLRLIYFSYDVKMKEKGDIPEGYSVSREKKERFSLILESASTNQTSMYLCASSLWLQLEDTRTDTQYFGPGTRLTVL.

This chain joins TRBV28 and TRBJ1-2; 8 nucleotides match TRBD1. With 10 bases clipped from V and 2 bases from J, the junction kept 12 bases outside the gene matches. The length of the CDR3 is 15 residues. CDR1 and CDR2 (germline): MDHEN, SYDVKM. CDR3 loop: CATLGSDRANYGYTF. In DNA form, the CDR3 reads TGTGCCACCCTTGGATCGGACAGGGCGAACTATGGCTACACCTTC.